The clone carrying this TCR beta chain has a count of ten or more. The data are from a study of early T cells in non-severe SARS-CoV-2 infection. On the study more broadly: The study sequenced bulk RNA from unsorted whole blood, with chains unpaired.

V was shortened by 1 base and J by 7 bases, with 15 bases between the two germline ends. The germline V gene has CDR1 SGDLS and CDR2 YYNGEE. The CDR3 is made up of 16 amino acids. Molecules of cDNA were individually given unique molecular identifiers that were attached to them. MiXCR, run by TCRdb on the 5' RACE reads, gives a single entry per CDR3 protein. The repertoire includes under 50,000 distinct CDR3 sequences, around 5.2% of them detected once, and 4.5% to 5.5% sits in the top ten. The chain recombines TRBV9 with TRBJ1-6, with TRBD1 as a possible D gene (6 bases). This receptor was obtained from an adult who was a healthcare worker with PCR-confirmed SARS-CoV-2 infection or an uninfected control (not recorded which). The sample comprised whole blood. The CDR3: CASSVNREDSNSPLHF. The CDR3 nucleotides read TGTGCCAGCAGCGTAAACAGGGAGGATTCAAATTCACCCCTCCACTTT.